This TCR beta chain was profiled in a study of T cells in Graves' hyperthyroidism and ophthalmopathy. Study-level findings and limits: Most thyroid clonotypes expanded above 0.001 appeared in blood too.

Amplified TCR beta CDR3 regions derived from RNA transcripts. With the HTBI primer set, the TCR CDR3 went through a first round of RT-PCR. MiXCR, run by TCRdb on the multiplex PCR reads, gives a single entry per CDR3 protein. The sample carries 550,000 to 650,000 distinct CDR3 sequences, roughly 15% recorded once. Uncontrolled infection, other autoimmune disease, pregnancy and lactation each barred patients from inclusion. On the basis of clinical symptoms, serum thyroxine and TRAb, thyroid ultrasound and orbital computed tomography, diagnoses were made. The PBMCs were taken from under 12 ml of fresh peripheral blood. This clonotype has a handful of counts. The target antigen is unknown. The CDR3 is 14 amino acids. V was shortened by 3 bases and J by 0 bases, with 4 bases between the two germline ends. The germline gives CDR1 SGDLS, CDR2 YYNGEE.

This clonotype was obtained from a middle-aged woman with Graves' hyperthyroidism. Sample: blood. The genes are TRBV9 and TRBJ1-6; D gene uncertain. The CDR3 reads CASSGGSYNSPLHF. The DNA for the CDR3 is TGTGCCAGCAGCGGAGGCTCCTATAATTCACCCCTCCACTTT.